Below, one T cell receptor beta chain is given with its context. The antigen it recognizes is unknown. Per-base quality was not reported, and no clone a single base away is much larger than it. This sample is part of a study of OX40 agonist ivuxolimab in advanced cancers. The study in broad terms: The costimulatory receptor OX40 (CD134) was targeted by ivuxolimab, a fully human IgG2 agonistic monoclonal antibody. Intravenous ivuxolimab was administered to patients every 2 weeks at six dose levels: 0.01, 0.1, 0.3, 1.5, 3 and 10 mg/kg. Of the approximately 50 patients in dose escalation, 19 had hepatocellular carcinoma, around 15 had melanoma, 9 had renal cell carcinoma and 9 had head and neck cancer. Peripheral TCRbeta sequencing was intended to test whether TCR sequence diversity was altered and clonal T-cell expansion was caused by ivuxolimab. Partial responses were achieved by three dose-escalation patients, of whom one had hepatocellular carcinoma and two had cutaneous melanoma. Patients were allowed to have had prior anti-PD-1, anti-PD-L1 or anti-CTLA-4 therapy, and 40% of the dose-escalation patients had previously received checkpoint inhibitors. The monotherapy dose-escalation portion (N ≈ 56 patients) of the phase I ivuxolimab trial is reported in the paper. In the dose-escalation cohort, 82.7% of patients were male, and the mean age was approximately 55 years, with a range of about 23 to 85. Study-level results and caveats: Clonal expansion of both CD4+ and CD8+ blood T cells was observed from baseline to week 6 at doses 0.1 to 3.0 mg/kg. Low levels of normalized T-cell clonal expansion were also seen in some patients who did not respond. After ivuxolimab, expanded clones were on average more numerous among CD8+ T cells than among CD4+ T cells. In partial responders in the 0.1-3.0 mg/kg groups, normalized peripheral clonal expansion was found to be among the lowest, especially among CD8+ T cells. Antigen specificity was not determined for the clonally expanded peripheral T cells.

Germline trimming: 4 bases from V, 10 bases from J; junction bases outside gene matches: 7. The germline V gene encodes CDR1 MNHEY and CDR2 SMNVEV (reference sequence). The CDR3 runs 12 amino acids, cysteine and phenylalanine included. CDR3 DNA only is kept here, 36 bases in frame from base 1. For sequencing of the TCRbeta CDR3 region, genomic DNA was extracted from the sorted cells. The immunoSEQ Assay was used to sequence the TCRbeta CDR3 regions. What TCRdb holds here is the immuneACCESS table cut down to in-frame rearrangements. Part of the clones is not present; checked against another copy, under half of the missing clones reflect an unresolved V gene, and the others are unexplained. The sample table shows tens of thousands of clones, and over 90% are seen once. Of the sample, about 18% falls within the top ten clones. Patients with autoimmune disease history or receiving systemic immunosuppression were excluded from the trial. Peripheral blood for TCR sequencing was collected from all dose cohorts at baseline, on cycle 4 day 1, and on cycle 7 day 1. Samples came from an open-label, multicenter, first-in-human phase I dose-escalation trial of ivuxolimab. Adults with locally advanced or metastatic melanoma, renal cell carcinoma, hepatocellular carcinoma or head and neck squamous cell carcinoma were enrolled in the trial. Before TCR sequencing, CD4+ and CD8+ T cells were separately sorted from peripheral blood.

The chain uses TRBV27 and TRBJ2-7, with TRBD2 matching 7 junction bases. The TCR was taken from an adult with an advanced solid tumor such as melanoma, head and neck, liver or kidney cancer. Sequencing used CD4+ or CD8+ T cells sorted from blood, obtained in a trial of the OX40 agonist ivuxolimab. The DNA is as follows: TGTGCCAGCAGTTCCTCTAGCGGCCCACAGTACTTC. Translated, it reads CASSSSSGPQYF.